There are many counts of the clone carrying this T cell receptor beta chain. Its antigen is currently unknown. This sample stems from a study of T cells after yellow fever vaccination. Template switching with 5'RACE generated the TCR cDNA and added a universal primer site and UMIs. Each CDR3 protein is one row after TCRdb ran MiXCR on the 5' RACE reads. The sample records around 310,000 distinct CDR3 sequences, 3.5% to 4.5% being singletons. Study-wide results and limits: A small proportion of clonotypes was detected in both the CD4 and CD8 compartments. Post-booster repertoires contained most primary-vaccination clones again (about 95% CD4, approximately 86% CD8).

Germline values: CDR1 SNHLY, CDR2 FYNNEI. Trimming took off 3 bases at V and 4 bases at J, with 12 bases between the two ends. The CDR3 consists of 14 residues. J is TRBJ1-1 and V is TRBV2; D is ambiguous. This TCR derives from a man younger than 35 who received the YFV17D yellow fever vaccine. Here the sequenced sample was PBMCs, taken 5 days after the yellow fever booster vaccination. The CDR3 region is CASSDWVRPTEAFF. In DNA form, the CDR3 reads TGTGCCAGCAGTGATTGGGTACGTCCCACTGAAGCTTTCTTT.